This note documents a single T cell receptor (beta chain) sequence. Sampling of alopecia areata patients yielded lesional scalp punch biopsies as well as peripheral blood. The data originate from a study of CD8+ T cells in alopecia areata. Across the whole study: People stayed on tofacitinib for 6 to 18 months, then stopped the drug for 6 months.

Germline loops: CDR1 MRHNA, CDR2 SNTAGT. V shed 3 bases and J 6 bases; nucleotides not matched to a gene: 4. The CDR3 extends over 14 amino acids. In each case, RNA was isolated and then reverse transcribed into cDNA as the sequencing template. The repertoire was sequenced with immunoSEQ multiplex PCR; TCRdb's copy has only in-frame clones and lacks some. The repertoire holds more than 11,000 clones, roughly 55% seen once, with approximately 10% in the top ten. This chain links TRBV6-4 with TRBJ2-2, with TRBD2 matching over 7 bases. The clonotype comes from a human donor with alopecia areata. Sequences were derived from skin, sampled at week 0. The CDR3: CASSEQRGPGELFF. CDR3 coding DNA: TGTGCCAGCAGTGAGCAGCGGGGCCCCGGGGAGCTGTTTTTT.